This TCR beta chain came from a study of CD8+CD57+ T cells in acquired aplastic anemia. Study background: CD4+ and CD8+ cells, once sorted, gave DNA averaging roughly 3.2 ug.

This clonotype was detected only once. Antigen specificity is unknown. The germline CDR1 and CDR2 sequences are SGHNT and YENEEA. This CDR3 is built from 14 residues. Trimming cost V 5 bases and J 2 bases; bases outside gene matches: 2. For CDR3 and TCR beta VDJ profiling, genomic DNA was the template used. TCRdb re-called the reads through MiXCR, storing one row per CDR3 protein. The top ten clones hold 7.5% to 9% of a sample with 250,000 to 300,000 distinct CDR3 sequences, about 56% of them seen once. Study results and limitations: Patients and controls were found to share around 30 CD8+ CDR3 sequences. Significant differences in CD8+ Simpson's diversity were not observed between patients and controls.

Material for sequencing was sorted CD4+, CD8+, or CD8+CD57+ T cells (not recorded which) from PBMCs. This receptor was obtained from a human donor with severe aplastic anemia or a healthy control (not recorded which). The chain combines TRBV11-3 with TRBJ2-3, with 9 bases lining up with TRBD2. The DNA for the CDR3 is TGTGCCAGCAGCGCGGGAGGGTCCACAGATACGCAGTATTTT. Its translation: CASSAGGSTDTQYF.